This T cell receptor beta chain was sequenced for a study of CXCR3-negative and CXCR3-positive naive CD8 T cells. This clonotype is labeled medium-sized based on frequency. UMI labels and 5' RACE were used to prepare the TRB cDNA libraries. Using the 5' RACE reads, TCRdb records one entry per CDR3 protein without DNA. The record lists some 9,100 distinct CDR3 sequences, of which the ten most abundant hold approximately 1.1%. The germline V gene encodes CDR1 SGHDT and CDR2 YYEEEE. There are 12 residues in the CDR3. The chain links TRBV5-6 to TRBJ2-7; no DNA is available, so the TRBD1 call from TCRdb remains unchecked. This TCR was sampled from a human donor in good health. Some clones in this sample may be carry-over from other donors' samples. Sample: naive CXCR3- CD8+ T cells from blood. This sample's subset: CD45RO-CCR7+CD27+CD95- naive CD8+ T cells lacking CXCR3 (TNR3-). The CDR3 sequence: CASRTGGNEQYF.